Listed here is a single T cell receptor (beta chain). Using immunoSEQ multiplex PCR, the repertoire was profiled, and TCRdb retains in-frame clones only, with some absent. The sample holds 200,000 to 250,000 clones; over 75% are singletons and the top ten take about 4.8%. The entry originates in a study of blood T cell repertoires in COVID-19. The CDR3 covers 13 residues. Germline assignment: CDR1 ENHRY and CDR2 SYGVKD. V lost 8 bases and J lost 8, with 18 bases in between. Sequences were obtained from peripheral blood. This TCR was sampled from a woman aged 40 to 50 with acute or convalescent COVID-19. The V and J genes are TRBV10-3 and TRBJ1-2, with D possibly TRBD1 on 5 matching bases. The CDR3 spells CAIGGDRGIGYTF. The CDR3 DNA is TGTGCCATCGGGGGGGATAGGGGAATAGGCTACACCTTC.